A selection of T cell receptor beta chains follows, all from one sample in a study of Graves' ophthalmopathy and Graves' hyperthyroidism. Via MiXCR, TCRdb re-called the multiplex PCR reads, giving one row per CDR3 protein. The table records 23,000 or so distinct CDR3 sequences, around 50% of them present only once. The sequencing input was peripheral blood. These receptors all come from an adult woman with stable Graves' hyperthyroidism. The CDR3 runs from the conserved cysteine through the conserved F or W. A D gene is named only where the DNA matches it firmly. Rows give clone size only sometimes, using once, few, many, or a class for an expanded clone.

clone_size: many; v_call: TRBV6-5; d_call: NA; j_call: TRBJ2-7; cdr3_nt: TGTGCCAGCAGTCCCGGGGAGCACTACGAGCAGTACTTC; cdr3_aa: CASSPGEHYEQYF
clone_size: NA; v_call: TRBV6-5; d_call: TRBD2; j_call: TRBJ2-5; cdr3_nt: TGTGCCAGCAGTTACCCCTACACCGGGACTAGCGGGAGCCAAGAGACCCAGTACTTC; cdr3_aa: CASSYPYTGTSGSQETQYF
clone_size: medium-sized; v_call: TRBV7-8; d_call: NA; j_call: TRBJ2-7; cdr3_nt: TGTGCCAGCAGCTCCTTCTTAGTTTTCGAGCAGTACTTC; cdr3_aa: CASSSFLVFEQYF
clone_size: many; v_call: TRBV5-1; d_call: TRBD1; j_call: TRBJ2-5; cdr3_nt: TGCGCCAGCAGCTTGGCCGTGACAGGGGCGGGTGAGACCCAGTACTTC; cdr3_aa: CASSLAVTGAGETQYF
clone_size: NA; v_call: TRBV20-1; d_call: TRBD2; j_call: TRBJ2-1; cdr3_nt: TGCAGTGCTCCTGGGGGGACTAATCAGTTCTTC; cdr3_aa: CSAPGGTNQFF
clone_size: NA; v_call: TRBV28; d_call: NA; j_call: TRBJ2-7; cdr3_nt: TGTGCCGGCAGCTTCACCAACAGGGACTACGAGCAGTGCTTC; cdr3_aa: CAGSFTNRDYEQCF
clone_size: once; v_call: TRBV6-4; d_call: NA; j_call: TRBJ2-7; cdr3_nt: TGTGCCAGCAGTGACAGGGCTGGGGCCGACGAGCAGTACTTC; cdr3_aa: CASSDRAGADEQYF
clone_size: few; v_call: TRBV27; d_call: TRBD2; j_call: TRBJ2-1; cdr3_nt: TGTGCCAGCAGTTTACGGGCAGCGGGAGGCAGGAGCTCCTACAATGAGCAGTTCTTC; cdr3_aa: CASSLRAAGGRSSYNEQFF
clone_size: medium-sized; v_call: TRBV15; d_call: NA; j_call: TRBJ2-1; cdr3_nt: TGTGCCACCAGCAGAGATAGCAGGTTCAACAATGAGCAGTTCTTC; cdr3_aa: CATSRDSRFNNEQFF
clone_size: few; v_call: TRBV15; d_call: NA; j_call: TRBJ1-4; cdr3_nt: TGTGCCACCAGCCGGGGGCAGGGAGGTGAAAAACTGTTTTTT; cdr3_aa: CATSRGQGGEKLFF
clone_size: NA; v_call: TRBV7-2; d_call: TRBD2; j_call: TRBJ2-7; cdr3_nt: TGTGCCAGCAGCTCCCCATGGGGAGGGACCTACGAGCAGTACTTC; cdr3_aa: CASSSPWGGTYEQYF
clone_size: medium-sized; v_call: TRBV9; d_call: NA; j_call: TRBJ2-2; cdr3_nt: TGTGCCAGCAGCGTAGCCGGGTCGAACACCGGGGAGCTGTTTTTT; cdr3_aa: CASSVAGSNTGELFF
clone_size: NA; v_call: TRBV13; d_call: TRBD1; j_call: TRBJ1-6; cdr3_nt: TGTGCCAGCAGCCAGGACAGGGCGAAGGCTTCACCCCTCCACTTT; cdr3_aa: CASSQDRAKASPLHF
clone_size: NA; v_call: TRBV2; d_call: TRBD1; j_call: TRBJ1-2; cdr3_nt: TGTGCCAGCAGAGACAGGGGCCTAACTAACTATGGCTACACCTTC; cdr3_aa: CASRDRGLTNYGYTF
clone_size: many; v_call: TRBV27; d_call: NA; j_call: TRBJ1-6; cdr3_nt: TGTGCCAGCAGTTTTGCAAATTCACCCCTCCACTTT; cdr3_aa: CASSFANSPLHF
clone_size: NA; v_call: TRBV5-1; d_call: TRBD1; j_call: TRBJ2-7; cdr3_nt: TGCGCCAGCAGCTTCGGGACAGCGTCCGAGCAGTACTTC; cdr3_aa: CASSFGTASEQYF
clone_size: NA; v_call: TRBV6-1; d_call: NA; j_call: TRBJ2-3; cdr3_nt: TGTGCCAGCAGTGAGTTGGGGGCCTACAATGAGCAGTATTTT; cdr3_aa: CASSELGAYNEQYF
clone_size: many; v_call: TRBV6-5; d_call: NA; j_call: TRBJ1-2; cdr3_nt: TGTGCCAGCCGGCGGCGGGTTGACTATGGCTACACCTTC; cdr3_aa: CASRRRVDYGYTF
clone_size: NA; v_call: TRBV29-1; d_call: NA; j_call: TRBJ2-5; cdr3_nt: TGCAGCTCCCAGAGGGGGGAAGAGACCCAGTACTTC; cdr3_aa: CSSQRGEETQYF
clone_size: many; v_call: TRBV9; d_call: TRBD1; j_call: TRBJ2-1; cdr3_nt: TGTGCCAGCAGCGTAGATGGGACAGGGGGGAATGAGCAGTTCTTC; cdr3_aa: CASSVDGTGGNEQFF
clone_size: NA; v_call: TRBV5-1; d_call: TRBD2; j_call: TRBJ2-3; cdr3_nt: TGCGCCAGCAGCCGGGACTACCAAGAGACAGATACGCAGTATTTT; cdr3_aa: CASSRDYQETDTQYF
clone_size: NA; v_call: TRBV29-1; d_call: NA; j_call: TRBJ2-1; cdr3_nt: TGCAGCGTTGAAGTCACGGGCGGAGGCGATGAGCAGTTCTTC; cdr3_aa: CSVEVTGGGDEQFF
clone_size: NA; v_call: TRBV7-6; d_call: NA; j_call: TRBJ1-1; cdr3_nt: TGTGCCAGCAGCGCGGGGAAGATGAACACTGAAGCTTTCTTT; cdr3_aa: CASSAGKMNTEAFF
clone_size: NA; v_call: TRBV24-1; d_call: TRBD2; j_call: TRBJ2-1; cdr3_nt: TGTGCCACCAGTGGTAGCGGGAGGAGGGACAATGAGCAGTTCTTC; cdr3_aa: CATSGSGRRDNEQFF
clone_size: many; v_call: TRBV28; d_call: NA; j_call: TRBJ2-7; cdr3_nt: TGTGCCATCCTTGGGGTCAATACCTACGAGCAGTACTTC; cdr3_aa: CAILGVNTYEQYF
clone_size: many; v_call: TRBV6-2/TRBV6-3; d_call: NA; j_call: TRBJ2-1; cdr3_nt: TGTGCCAGCAGGGGTGGTGGCTACAATGAGCAGTTCTTC; cdr3_aa: CASRGGGYNEQFF
clone_size: few; v_call: TRBV10-1; d_call: NA; j_call: TRBJ2-1; cdr3_nt: TGCGCCAGCAGCGCCTCGACAGACAATGAGCAGTTCTTC; cdr3_aa: CASSASTDNEQFF
clone_size: NA; v_call: TRBV20-1; d_call: TRBD1; j_call: TRBJ2-7; cdr3_nt: TGCAGTGCTAGAGGCTACAGGGGAAGCTCCTACGAGCAGTACTTC; cdr3_aa: CSARGYRGSSYEQYF
clone_size: NA; v_call: TRBV5-4; d_call: NA; j_call: TRBJ2-3; cdr3_nt: TGTGCCAGCAGGCGCCAGGGTGATGGAACGCAGTATTTT; cdr3_aa: CASRRQGDGTQYF
clone_size: few; v_call: TRBV2; d_call: NA; j_call: TRBJ2-2; cdr3_nt: TGTGCCAGCACGATGGCTCGTGGTGGCGGGGAGCTGTTTTTT; cdr3_aa: CASTMARGGGELFF
clone_size: many; v_call: TRBV3-1; d_call: NA; j_call: TRBJ2-5; cdr3_nt: TGTGCCAGCAGCCAAGATCTGGGTTACCAAGAGACCCAGTACTTC; cdr3_aa: CASSQDLGYQETQYF
clone_size: medium-sized; v_call: TRBV10-3; d_call: TRBD1; j_call: TRBJ2-1; cdr3_nt: TGTGCCATCAGGGGGACAGGGTCGGCTGAGCAGTTCTTC; cdr3_aa: CAIRGTGSAEQFF
clone_size: once; v_call: TRBV9; d_call: NA; j_call: TRBJ2-7; cdr3_nt: TGTGCCAGCAGCCCCAGTGGGGGTAACGAGCAGTACTTC; cdr3_aa: CASSPSGGNEQYF
clone_size: NA; v_call: TRBV27; d_call: NA; j_call: TRBJ2-7; cdr3_nt: TGTGCCAGCAGTCCTCAGGTGAACTACGAGCAGTACTTC; cdr3_aa: CASSPQVNYEQYF
clone_size: few; v_call: TRBV25-1; d_call: NA; j_call: TRBJ2-3; cdr3_nt: TGTGCCAGCATTAAAGTGGGCAGACGCACAGATACGCAGTATTTT; cdr3_aa: CASIKVGRRTDTQYF
clone_size: NA; v_call: TRBV6-1; d_call: TRBD1; j_call: TRBJ2-7; cdr3_nt: TGTGCCAGCAGTAACTACAGGGGCACCGGGGAGCAGTACTTC; cdr3_aa: CASSNYRGTGEQYF
clone_size: NA; v_call: TRBV7-3; d_call: NA; j_call: TRBJ2-5; cdr3_nt: TGTGCCAGCTCCTCGGAGGGTGAGACCCAGTACTTC; cdr3_aa: CASSSEGETQYF
clone_size: NA; v_call: TRBV19; d_call: TRBD2; j_call: TRBJ2-3; cdr3_nt: TGTGCCAGTAGTCAGACTAGCGGGAGAGGGAGAACAGATACGCAGTATTTT; cdr3_aa: CASSQTSGRGRTDTQYF
clone_size: many; v_call: TRBV5-8; d_call: NA; j_call: TRBJ2-2; cdr3_nt: TGTGCCAGCAGCTTGGGTCGGACCACCGGGGAGCTGTTTTTT; cdr3_aa: CASSLGRTTGELFF
clone_size: NA; v_call: TRBV7-2; d_call: TRBD2; j_call: TRBJ2-7; cdr3_nt: TGTGCCAGCAGCCCAGGACTAGCCGGCCGCTACGAGCAGTACTTC; cdr3_aa: CASSPGLAGRYEQYF
clone_size: medium-sized; v_call: TRBV7-2; d_call: NA; j_call: TRBJ1-2; cdr3_nt: TGTGCCAGCAGCTTATTTGGACAGAACTATGGCTACACCTTC; cdr3_aa: CASSLFGQNYGYTF
clone_size: many; v_call: TRBV12-3/TRBV12-4; d_call: NA; j_call: TRBJ2-3; cdr3_nt: TGTGCCAGCAGTTCCCACACTCCAAGTACAGATACGCAGTATTTT; cdr3_aa: CASSSHTPSTDTQYF
clone_size: many; v_call: TRBV12-3/TRBV12-4; d_call: NA; j_call: TRBJ1-1; cdr3_nt: TGTGCCAGCAAAGGGGACGCAAGGGCTTTCTTT; cdr3_aa: CASKGDARAFF
clone_size: few; v_call: TRBV25-1; d_call: NA; j_call: TRBJ2-1; cdr3_nt: TGTGCCAGCAGCACAGGGGGGGATGAGCAGTTCTTC; cdr3_aa: CASSTGGDEQFF
clone_size: NA; v_call: TRBV20-1; d_call: NA; j_call: TRBJ1-1; cdr3_nt: TGCAGTGGTTCGCGACTAGCGGGAGGGCAGGTGAACACTGAAGCTTTCTTT; cdr3_aa: CSGSRLAGGQVNTEAFF
clone_size: many; v_call: TRBV6-4; d_call: NA; j_call: TRBJ2-3; cdr3_nt: TGTGCCAGCAGTGAAGGCCCTAGCACAGATACGCAGTATTTT; cdr3_aa: CASSEGPSTDTQYF
clone_size: NA; v_call: TRBV24-1; d_call: NA; j_call: TRBJ2-1; cdr3_nt: TGTGCCACCCAATCCTACAATGAGCAGTTCTTC; cdr3_aa: CATQSYNEQFF
clone_size: medium-sized; v_call: TRBV19; d_call: TRBD2; j_call: TRBJ2-1; cdr3_nt: TGTGCCAGTAGTGCCTGGGGCGGGAGGTACAATGAGCAGTTCTTC; cdr3_aa: CASSAWGGRYNEQFF
clone_size: many; v_call: TRBV28; d_call: NA; j_call: TRBJ2-7; cdr3_nt: TGTGCCAGCAGGACGGGAAGGAGCGATACAAGCTCCTACGAGCAGTACTTC; cdr3_aa: CASRTGRSDTSSYEQYF
clone_size: NA; v_call: TRBV9; d_call: NA; j_call: TRBJ1-5; cdr3_nt: TGTGCCAGCAGCCTCATCGGGGGTGGCAATCAGCCCCAGCATTTT; cdr3_aa: CASSLIGGGNQPQHF
clone_size: NA; v_call: TRBV5-1; d_call: NA; j_call: TRBJ1-2; cdr3_nt: TGCGCCAGCAGCTTGGCGCCCAGCCTCTCTGGAAACACCTTC; cdr3_aa: CASSLAPSLSGNTF